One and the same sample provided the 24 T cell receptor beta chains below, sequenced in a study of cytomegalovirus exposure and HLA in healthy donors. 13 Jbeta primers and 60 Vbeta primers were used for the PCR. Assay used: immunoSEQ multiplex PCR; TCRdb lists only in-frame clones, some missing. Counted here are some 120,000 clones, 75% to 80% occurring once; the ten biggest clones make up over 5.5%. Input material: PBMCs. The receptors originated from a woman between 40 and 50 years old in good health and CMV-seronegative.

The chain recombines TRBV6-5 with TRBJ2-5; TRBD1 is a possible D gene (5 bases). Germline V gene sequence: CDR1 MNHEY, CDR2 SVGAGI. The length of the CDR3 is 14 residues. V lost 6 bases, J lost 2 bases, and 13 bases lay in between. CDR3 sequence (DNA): TGTGCCAGCAGACAGGCAGGGCAACAAGAGACCCAGTACTTC. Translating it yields CASRQAGQQETQYF.

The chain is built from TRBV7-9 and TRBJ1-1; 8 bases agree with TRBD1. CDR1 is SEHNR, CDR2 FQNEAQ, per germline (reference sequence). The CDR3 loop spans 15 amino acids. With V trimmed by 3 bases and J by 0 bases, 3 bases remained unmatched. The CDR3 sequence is CASSLDRVLNTEAFF. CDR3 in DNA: TGTGCCAGCAGCTTGGACAGGGTCCTGAACACTGAAGCTTTCTTT.

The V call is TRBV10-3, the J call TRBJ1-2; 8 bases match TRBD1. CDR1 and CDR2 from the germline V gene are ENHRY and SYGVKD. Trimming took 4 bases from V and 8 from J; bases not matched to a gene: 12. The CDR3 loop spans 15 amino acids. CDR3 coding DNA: TGTGCCATCAGTGCGGGTGGACAGGGTGGCGACGGCTACACCTTC. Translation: CAISAGGQGGDGYTF.

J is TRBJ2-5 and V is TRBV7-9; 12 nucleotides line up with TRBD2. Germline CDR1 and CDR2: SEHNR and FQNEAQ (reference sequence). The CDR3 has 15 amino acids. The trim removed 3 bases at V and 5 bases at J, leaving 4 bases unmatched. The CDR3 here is CASSFGLAGKETQYF. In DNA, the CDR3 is TGTGCCAGCAGCTTCGGACTAGCGGGAAAGGAGACCCAGTACTTC.

CDR3 region: CASSYSTGNTIYF. The CDR3 DNA is TGTGCCAGCAGTTACTCGACCGGGAACACCATATATTTT. The chain uses TRBV6-5 and TRBJ1-3; D unclear. Germline V gene lookup returns CDR1 MNHEY and CDR2 SVGAGI. Deletions cut 0 bases from V and 7 bases from J, with 7 bases between. There are 13 residues in the CDR3.

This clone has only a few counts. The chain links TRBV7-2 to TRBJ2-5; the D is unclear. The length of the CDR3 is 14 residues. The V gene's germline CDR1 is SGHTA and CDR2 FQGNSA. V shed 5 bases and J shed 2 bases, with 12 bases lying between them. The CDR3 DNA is TGTGCCAGCAGCATAGGGTCTAGTCAAGAGACCCAGTACTTC. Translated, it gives CASSIGSSQETQYF.

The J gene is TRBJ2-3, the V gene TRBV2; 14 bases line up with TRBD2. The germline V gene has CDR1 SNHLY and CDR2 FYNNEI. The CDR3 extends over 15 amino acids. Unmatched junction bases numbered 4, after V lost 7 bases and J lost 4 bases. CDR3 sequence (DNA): TGTGCCAGCACAGGACTAGCGGGAGGATCAGATACGCAGTATTTT. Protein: CASTGLAGGSDTQYF.

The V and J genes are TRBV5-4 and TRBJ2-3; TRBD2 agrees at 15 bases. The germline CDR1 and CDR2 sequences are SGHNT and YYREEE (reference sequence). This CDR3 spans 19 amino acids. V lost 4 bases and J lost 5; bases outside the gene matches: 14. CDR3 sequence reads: CASSPAPGTGLAGGDTQYF. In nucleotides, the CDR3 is TGTGCCAGCAGCCCTGCTCCAGGGACGGGACTAGCGGGGGGAGATACGCAGTATTTT.

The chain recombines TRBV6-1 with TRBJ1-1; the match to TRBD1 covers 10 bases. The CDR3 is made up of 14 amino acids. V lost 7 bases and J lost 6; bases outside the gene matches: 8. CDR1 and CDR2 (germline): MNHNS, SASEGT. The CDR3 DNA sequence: TGTGCCAGCAATCCGACAGGGGGCCTGTCTGAAGCTTTCTTT. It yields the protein CASNPTGGLSEAFF.

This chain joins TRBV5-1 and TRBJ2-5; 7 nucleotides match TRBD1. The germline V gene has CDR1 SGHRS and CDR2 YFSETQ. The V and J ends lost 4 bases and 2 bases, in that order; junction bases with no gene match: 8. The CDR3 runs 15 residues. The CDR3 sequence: CASSHAGGKQETQYF. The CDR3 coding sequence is TGCGCCAGCAGCCACGCAGGGGGAAAGCAAGAGACCCAGTACTTC.

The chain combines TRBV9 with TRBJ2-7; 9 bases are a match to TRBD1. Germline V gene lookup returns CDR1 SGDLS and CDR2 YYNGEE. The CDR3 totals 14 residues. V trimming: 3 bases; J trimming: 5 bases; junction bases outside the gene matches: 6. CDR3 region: CASSEQGALHEQYF. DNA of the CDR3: TGTGCCAGCAGCGAACAGGGGGCTCTACACGAGCAGTACTTC. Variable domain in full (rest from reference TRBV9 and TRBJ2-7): DSGVTQTPKHLITATGQRVTLRCSPRSGDLSVYWYQQSLDQGLQFLIQYYNGEERAKGNILERFSAQQFPDLHSELNLSSLELGDSALYFCASSEQGALHEQYFGPGTRLTVT.

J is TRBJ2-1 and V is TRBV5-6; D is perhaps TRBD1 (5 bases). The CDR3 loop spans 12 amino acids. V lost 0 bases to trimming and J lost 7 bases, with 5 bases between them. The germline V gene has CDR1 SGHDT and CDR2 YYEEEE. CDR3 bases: TGTGCCAGCAGCTTGGGACAGAATGAGCAGTTCTTC. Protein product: CASSLGQNEQFF.

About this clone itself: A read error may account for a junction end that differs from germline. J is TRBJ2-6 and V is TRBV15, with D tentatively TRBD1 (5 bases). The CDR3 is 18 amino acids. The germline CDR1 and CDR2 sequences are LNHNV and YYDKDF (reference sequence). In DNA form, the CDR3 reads TGTGCCACCAGCAGAGATATTATAGGGGCGTCTGGGGCCAACGGCCTGACTTTC. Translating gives CATSRDIIGASGANGLTF.

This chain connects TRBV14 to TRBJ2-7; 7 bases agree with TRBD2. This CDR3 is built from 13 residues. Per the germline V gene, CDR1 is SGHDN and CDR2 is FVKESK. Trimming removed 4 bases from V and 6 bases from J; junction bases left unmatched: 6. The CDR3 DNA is TGTGCCAGCAGCCCCTCTTGGGGGGGCGAGCAGTACTTC. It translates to CASSPSWGGEQYF. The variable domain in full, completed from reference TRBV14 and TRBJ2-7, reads EAGVTQFPSHSVIEKGQTVTLRCDPISGHDNLYWYRRVMGKEIKFLLHFVKESKQDESGMPNNRFLAERTGGTYSTLKVQPAELEDSGVYFCASSPSWGGEQYFGPGTRLTVT.

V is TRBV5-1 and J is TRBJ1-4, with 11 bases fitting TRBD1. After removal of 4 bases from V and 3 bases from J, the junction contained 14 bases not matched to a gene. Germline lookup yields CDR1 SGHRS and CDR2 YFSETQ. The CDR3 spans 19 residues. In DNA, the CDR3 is TGCGCCAGCAGCGAATTGGGGGACAGGGGGTCGTCGCCTAATGAAAAACTGTTTTTT. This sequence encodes CASSELGDRGSSPNEKLFF.

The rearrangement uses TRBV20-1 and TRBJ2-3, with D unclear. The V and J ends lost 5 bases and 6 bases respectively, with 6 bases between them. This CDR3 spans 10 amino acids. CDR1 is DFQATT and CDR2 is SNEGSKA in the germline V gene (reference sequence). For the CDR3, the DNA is TGCAGTGCTCCCATGGATACGCAGTATTTT. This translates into CSAPMDTQYF.

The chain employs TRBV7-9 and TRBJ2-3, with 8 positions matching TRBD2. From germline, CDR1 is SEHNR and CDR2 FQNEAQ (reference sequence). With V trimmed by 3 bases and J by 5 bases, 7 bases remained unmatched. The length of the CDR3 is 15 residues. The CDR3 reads CASSFSGTSRDTQYF. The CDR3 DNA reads TGTGCCAGCAGCTTTTCCGGGACTAGTCGAGATACGCAGTATTTT.

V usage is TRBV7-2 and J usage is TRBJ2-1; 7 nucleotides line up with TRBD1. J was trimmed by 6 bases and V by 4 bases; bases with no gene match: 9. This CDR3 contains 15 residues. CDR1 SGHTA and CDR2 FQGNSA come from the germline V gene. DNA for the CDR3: TGTGCCAGCAGCTCGACAGGGAGTCGGGGCAATGAGCAGTTCTTC. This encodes CASSSTGSRGNEQFF.

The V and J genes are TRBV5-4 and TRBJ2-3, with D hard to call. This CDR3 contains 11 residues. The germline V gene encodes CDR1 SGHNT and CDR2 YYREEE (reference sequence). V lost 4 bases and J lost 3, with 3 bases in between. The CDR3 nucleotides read TGTGCCAGCAGCGCGACAGATACGCAGTATTTT. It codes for CASSATDTQYF.

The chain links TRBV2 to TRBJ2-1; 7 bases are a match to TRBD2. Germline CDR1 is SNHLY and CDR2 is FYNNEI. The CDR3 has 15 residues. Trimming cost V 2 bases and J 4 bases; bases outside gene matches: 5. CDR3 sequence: CASSEPSGLYNEQFF. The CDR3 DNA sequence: TGTGCCAGCAGTGAACCTAGCGGACTATACAATGAGCAGTTCTTC.

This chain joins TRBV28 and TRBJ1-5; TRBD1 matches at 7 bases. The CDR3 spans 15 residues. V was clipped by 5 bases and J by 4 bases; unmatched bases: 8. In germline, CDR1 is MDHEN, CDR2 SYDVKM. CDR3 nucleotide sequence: TGTGCCAGCAGTCCCGGGACAGTTTTAAATCAGCCCCAGCATTTT. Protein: CASSPGTVLNQPQHF. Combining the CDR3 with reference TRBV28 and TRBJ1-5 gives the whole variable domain DVKVTQSSRYLVKRTGEKVFLECVQDMDHENMFWYRQDPGLGLRLIYFSYDVKMKEKGDIPEGYSVSREKKERFSLILESASTNQTSMYLCASSPGTVLNQPQHFGDGTRLSIL.

The chain's CDR3 is CASSLRGAGTDTQYF. The CDR3 DNA sequence: TGTGCCAGCAGCTTACGGGGGGCTGGGACAGATACGCAGTATTTT. The V and J genes are TRBV7-2 and TRBJ2-3, with a tentative D call TRBD2 (7 bases). CDR3 length: 15 residues. Germline CDR1 reads SGHTA; CDR2 reads FQGNSA. Trimming took 2 bases from V and 3 from J, leaving 12 bases between them.

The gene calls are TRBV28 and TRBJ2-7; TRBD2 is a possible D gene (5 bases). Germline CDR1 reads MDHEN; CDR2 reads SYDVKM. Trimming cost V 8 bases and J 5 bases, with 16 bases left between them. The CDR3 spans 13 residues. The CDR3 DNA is TGTGCCAGCCACGGGGTGGTTGGTGACGAGCAGTACTTC. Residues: CASHGVVGDEQYF.

The CDR3 DNA reads as TGCGCCAGCAGCACGGGGGACAGCCAAGAGACCCAGTACTTC. It is translated as CASSTGDSQETQYF. This sequence joins TRBV5-1 and TRBJ2-5, with D tentatively TRBD1 (7 bases). Germline CDR1 and CDR2: SGHRS and YFSETQ. The CDR3 is 14 residues long. With 4 bases removed from V and 1 base from J, the gap between germline ends came to 11 bases.